The next 18 T cell receptor beta chains were all read from a single sample in a study of blood T cell repertoires in COVID-19. Profiling relied on immunoSEQ multiplex PCR, and the TCRdb table lists in-frame clones only, not all of them. The data show a few hundred thousand clones, 70% to 80% seen once. The sequencing sample was made of peripheral blood. These TCRs come from an elderly woman with acute or convalescent COVID-19.

This sequence joins TRBV18 and TRBJ2-5; a possible D gene is TRBD1 (6 bases). The V and J ends lost 4 bases and 5 bases respectively, with 17 bases between them. CDR3 size: 15 residues. Germline lookup yields CDR1 KGHSH and CDR2 LQKENI. CDR3 sequence (DNA): TGTGCCAGCTCACTTCAGGGGCCGCGGGTGGAGACCCAGTACTTC. Its translation is CASSLQGPRVETQYF.

This clone was observed a handful of times. Other DNA sequences in the sample encode the same CDR3. The chain combines TRBV7-9 with TRBJ1-1; D may be TRBD1 (5 bases). Trimming shortened V by 3 bases and J by 0 bases, and 5 bases separated the two germline ends. Germline V gene sequence: CDR1 SEHNR, CDR2 FQNEAQ (reference sequence). The CDR3 runs to 13 residues. This chain's CDR3 is CASSLDMNTEAFF. CDR3 bases: TGTGCCAGCAGCTTGGACATGAACACTGAAGCTTTCTTT.

This rearrangement joins TRBV19 to TRBJ1-3; tentatively, D is TRBD1 (6 bases). Germline V gives CDR1 LNHDA, CDR2 SQIVND (reference sequence). The length of the CDR3 is 19 residues. V dropped 5 bases and J dropped 3 bases, with 26 bases sitting between them. DNA for the CDR3: TGTGCCAGTAGTCAGGACAGCCGTACAAGTATAAACCATGGAAACACCATATATTTT. It specifies CASSQDSRTSINHGNTIYF.

The V gene is TRBV7-2, the J gene TRBJ1-5; possibly TRBD1 for D (5 bases). In germline, CDR1 is SGHTA, CDR2 FQGNSA. Between the trimmed V and J ends, which lost 2 bases and 7 bases, there was a span of 12 bases. The CDR3 is made up of 14 amino acids. The CDR3 is CASSLSLPGQPQHF. CDR3 sequence (DNA): TGTGCCAGCAGCTTAAGCTTACCAGGGCAGCCCCAGCATTTT.

This clone was detected only a few times. The chain's CDR3 is CSIQGIPQYEQFF. The DNA of the CDR3 is TGCAGCATCCAGGGAATCCCCCAATATGAGCAGTTCTTC. The V and J genes are TRBV29-1 and TRBJ2-1; maybe TRBD1 (5 bases). CDR1 and CDR2 (germline): SQVTM, ANQGSEA. The CDR3 contains 13 residues. V was shortened by 8 bases and J by 8 bases, with 19 bases between the two germline ends.

This clone has more than one count but fewer than ten. This chain connects TRBV18 to TRBJ1-1, with a weak D call TRBD1 (5 bases). The germline CDR1 and CDR2 sequences are KGHSH and LQKENI. V lost 2 bases, J lost 5 bases, and 9 bases lay in between. The length of the CDR3 is 13 residues. The CDR3 sequence: CASSPGEGTEAFF. In DNA, the CDR3 is TGTGCCAGCTCACCAGGGGAGGGGACTGAAGCTTTCTTT.

This clone was observed a handful of times. One end of the junction does not line up with germline, which may come from a read error. J is TRBJ2-1 and V is TRBV12-5, with a possible D match to TRBD2 (5 bases). The germline V gene encodes CDR1 LGHNT and CDR2 FRNRAP. The CDR3 runs 13 residues. Here the CDR3 reads CASGLVSGAELFF. The CDR3 DNA sequence: TGTGCTAGTGGTTTGGTGAGCGGTGCGGAGCTGTTCTTC.

The J gene is TRBJ2-3, the V gene TRBV14, with 7 nucleotides matching TRBD1. The CDR3 covers 14 residues. V lost 3 bases, J lost 6 bases, and 6 bases stayed unmatched. The germline CDR1 and CDR2 sequences are SGHDN and FVKESK. The CDR3 DNA reads as TGTGCCAGCAGCCACAACAGGGGCTGGGATACGCAGTATTTT. Translation: CASSHNRGWDTQYF.

The gene calls are TRBV19 and TRBJ1-6; 9 bases line up with TRBD1. Germline lookup yields CDR1 LNHDA and CDR2 SQIVND (reference sequence). With V trimmed by 5 bases and J by 6 bases, 8 bases remained unmatched. The CDR3 length is 16 residues. This CDR3 reads CASSYTGQGINSPLHF. Written as DNA, the CDR3 is TGTGCCAGTAGTTACACGGGACAGGGCATTAATTCACCCCTCCACTTT.

The V call is TRBV11-2, the J call TRBJ2-5; 13 bases map to TRBD2. Germline CDR1 is SGHAT and CDR2 is FQNNGV. The J segment lost 6 bases and the V segment lost 5 bases, leaving 9 bases of the junction unmatched. This CDR3 has 16 residues. As DNA, the CDR3 is TGTGCCAGCAGCAGAGGGACTAGCGGGGTTGTGAAGACCCAGTACTTC. Encoded protein: CASSRGTSGVVKTQYF.

The chain joins TRBV30 to TRBJ2-1, with 7 bases that match TRBD1. CDR3 length: 14 residues. The J segment lost 8 bases and the V segment lost 0 bases, leaving 7 bases of the junction unmatched. The germline V gene encodes CDR1 GTSNPN and CDR2 SVGIG (reference sequence). CDR3 loop: CAWSVNRGDHEQFF. The CDR3 DNA reads TGTGCCTGGAGTGTAAACAGGGGAGACCATGAGCAGTTCTTC.

The rearrangement uses TRBV15 and TRBJ2-1; D is perhaps TRBD2 (5 bases). The CDR3 loop spans 15 amino acids. Germline V CDR1 and CDR2: LNHNV, YYDKDF (reference sequence). V lost 5 bases and J 8 bases, leaving 19 bases between the germline ends. DNA for the CDR3: TGTGCCACCAGCTCCCAGGACGCCCTCGGGGATGAGCAGTTCTTC. This sequence encodes CATSSQDALGDEQFF.

This clone occurred a few times. The gene calls are TRBV19 and TRBJ2-2; D is possibly TRBD1 (7 bases). This CDR3 spans 15 amino acids. Germline loops: CDR1 LNHDA, CDR2 SQIVND (reference sequence). Trimming cost V 1 base and J 5 bases, with 11 bases left between them. CDR3 in amino acids: CASSIVRGRTGELFF. Written as DNA, the CDR3 is TGTGCCAGTAGTATAGTCAGGGGGAGGACCGGGGAGCTGTTTTTT.

The sample holds one count of this clone. This chain joins TRBV2 and TRBJ1-5; 12 bases agree with TRBD1. Trimming at V came to 9 bases and at J to 6 bases, leaving 6 bases not matched to a gene. The germline V gene encodes CDR1 SNHLY and CDR2 FYNNEI. This CDR3 has 14 residues. CDR3 in DNA: TGTGCCAGTATGGGGGACAGGGGGCGTCAGCCCCAGCATTTT. This translates into CASMGDRGRQPQHF.

This clone appeared a single time. The V call is TRBV29-1, the J call TRBJ1-1; TRBD1 might be the D (5 bases). The germline gives CDR1 SQVTM, CDR2 ANQGSEA. Trimming left V 4 bases short and J 5 bases short, with 11 bases between. The CDR3 is made up of 12 amino acids. The chain's CDR3 is CSVARRGTEAFF. As DNA, the CDR3 is TGCAGCGTTGCGCGGAGGGGAACTGAAGCTTTCTTT.

This rearrangement joins TRBV27 to TRBJ2-1, with 11 bases lining up with TRBD2. The CDR3 consists of 17 residues. Looked up from germline, CDR1 is MNHEY and CDR2 is SMNVEV (reference sequence). V was pared by 6 bases and J by 0 bases, with 7 bases of the junction left unmatched. As DNA, the CDR3 is TGTGCCAGCAGACCCCCTAGCGGGGGGCGCTCCTACAATGAGCAGTTCTTC. Encoded protein: CASRPPSGGRSYNEQFF.

This clone occurred a few times. The gene calls are TRBV6-1 and TRBJ2-5; maybe TRBD1 (5 bases). Germline lookup yields CDR1 MNHNS and CDR2 SASEGT. Trimming took 1 base from V and 1 from J, leaving 13 bases between them. There are 16 residues in the CDR3. The CDR3 nucleotides read TGTGCCAGCAGTGAAGGGACACAATTACTCCAAGAGACCCAGTACTTC. Translated: CASSEGTQLLQETQYF.

This clone has a single count. This chain links TRBV18 with TRBJ2-1, with TRBD2 identical over 7 bases. Germline trimming cut 6 bases from V and 7 bases from J; bases unmatched to any gene: 15. The CDR3 runs 16 residues. The germline CDR1 and CDR2 sequences are KGHSH and LQKENI. The chain's CDR3 is CASSLLGREWENEQFF. The CDR3 nucleotides read TGTGCCAGCTCGCTACTCGGGCGGGAGTGGGAAAATGAGCAGTTCTTC. Supplemented by reference TRBV18 and TRBJ2-1, the full variable domain reads NAGVMQNPRHLVRRRGQEARLRCSPMKGHSHVYWYRQLPEEGLKFMVYLQKENIIDESGMPKERFSAEFPKEGPSILRIQQVVRGDSAAYFCASSLLGREWENEQFFGPGTRLTVL.